The 17 T cell receptor beta chains below come from one sample, sequenced in a study of neoadjuvant anti-PD-1 for oral cavity cancer. Measured with immunoSEQ multiplex PCR; TCRdb has only the in-frame clones, and not every one. The sample carries 7,200 or so clones, 70% to 75% recorded once. Sample: PBMCs, taken before nivolumab (anti-PD-1) treatment. Receptor source: a person aged 40-85 years with oral cavity squamous cell carcinoma.

V is TRBV11-3 and J is TRBJ2-2; TRBD1 is a possible D gene (5 bases). V dropped 6 bases and J dropped 5 bases, with 13 bases sitting between them. The CDR3 totals 14 residues. Germline loops: CDR1 SGHNT, CDR2 YENEEA. The CDR3 DNA reads TGTGCCAGCAGTCCAGTGGGGCCTACCGGGGAGCTGTTTTTT. As protein: CASSPVGPTGELFF.

J is TRBJ1-6 and V is TRBV7-9; no clear D gene. Per germline, CDR1 SEHNR and CDR2 FQNEAQ (reference sequence). The germline V and J ends were trimmed by 0 bases and 7 bases, with 4 bases remaining between them. The CDR3 totals 13 residues. Written as DNA, the CDR3 is TGTGCCAGCAGCTTAGCGTGGAATTCACCCCTCCACTTT. Translating it yields CASSLAWNSPLHF.

The rearrangement joins TRBV6-1 to TRBJ2-1; 10 positions agree with TRBD1. J lost 3 bases, V lost 3 bases, and 2 bases had no gene match. From germline, CDR1 is MNHNS and CDR2 SASEGT. There are 15 residues in the CDR3. CDR3 region: CASSERTGGYNEQFF. CDR3 DNA: TGTGCCAGCAGTGAGAGGACAGGGGGCTACAATGAGCAGTTCTTC.

The chain uses TRBV5-6 and TRBJ2-1, with D possibly being TRBD1 (5 bases). The germline gives CDR1 SGHDT, CDR2 YYEEEE. V lost 0 bases, J lost 6 bases, and 10 bases lay in between. The CDR3 has 14 residues. CDR3 nucleotides: TGTGCCAGCAGCTTGGTGCAGGGCATCAATGAGCAGTTCTTC. This gives the protein CASSLVQGINEQFF. The full variable domain, rest sourced from reference TRBV5-6 and TRBJ2-1, is DAGVTQSPTHLIKTRGQQVTLRCSPKSGHDTVSWYQQALGQGPQFIFQYYEEEERQRGNFPDRFSGHQFPNYSSELNVNALLLGDSALYLCASSLVQGINEQFFGPGTRLTVL.

V gene TRBV9 combines with J gene TRBJ2-1; D may be TRBD1 (5 bases). V was cut by 0 bases and J by 2 bases, with 12 bases left in between. Germline CDR1 is SGDLS and CDR2 is YYNGEE. The CDR3 runs 16 residues. CDR3 coding DNA: TGTGCCAGCAGCGTAGAAGGGCAGGGAACCTACAATGAGCAGTTCTTC. Protein sequence: CASSVEGQGTYNEQFF.

The chain employs TRBV2 and TRBJ2-7, with D tentatively TRBD2 (6 bases). The CDR3 runs to 14 residues. Trimming pared 5 bases from V and 1 base from J, leaving 12 bases between. CDR1 is SNHLY and CDR2 is FYNNEI in the germline V gene. CDR3 bases: TGTGCCAGCAGTTTCGGGACTCTATCCTACGAGCAGTACTTC. Its translation: CASSFGTLSYEQYF.

The rearrangement links TRBV11-3 to TRBJ2-7, with no clear D. The germline gives CDR1 SGHNT, CDR2 YENEEA. The CDR3 is made up of 12 amino acids. V shed 1 base and J shed 6 bases, with 7 bases lying between them. CDR3 amino acids: CASSLGVGEQYF. The CDR3 nucleotides read TGTGCCAGCAGCTTAGGTGTGGGCGAGCAGTACTTC.

The chain recombines TRBV29-1 with TRBJ1-3, with a tentative D call TRBD1 (5 bases). Trimming left V 6 bases short and J 0 bases short, with 9 bases between. The germline gives CDR1 SQVTM, CDR2 ANQGSEA. This CDR3 region has 13 residues. DNA of the CDR3: TGCAGCGTCGTCCAGGGCTCTGGAAACACCATATATTTT. Translated: CSVVQGSGNTIYF.

The chain links TRBV11-2 to TRBJ2-5, with 8 nucleotides matching TRBD2. V was clipped by 7 bases and J by 4 bases; unmatched bases: 8. The CDR3 has 14 amino acids. Germline V CDR1 and CDR2: SGHAT, FQNNGV. The CDR3 here is CASTGRGARETQYF. In DNA form, the CDR3 reads TGTGCCAGCACCGGGAGGGGGGCGCGAGAGACCCAGTACTTC.

The genes are TRBV11-1 and TRBJ2-7; unclear D gene. V lost 1 base and J 1 base, leaving 5 bases between the germline ends. The germline V gene encodes CDR1 SGHAT and CDR2 FQDESV (reference sequence). The CDR3 spans 13 residues. CDR3 sequence: CASSLVSSYEQYF. The CDR3 nucleotides are TGTGCCAGCAGCTTAGTCTCTTCCTACGAGCAGTACTTC.

This clone was seen a handful of times. V gene TRBV6-1 combines with J gene TRBJ1-3; D is unresolved. Germline values: CDR1 MNHNS, CDR2 SASEGT. V lost 3 bases and J lost 4, with 7 bases in between. The CDR3 totals 13 residues. This CDR3 reads CASSDLLGNTIYF. CDR3 in DNA: TGTGCCAGCAGTGATCTCCTAGGAAACACCATATATTTT.

The genes are TRBV2 and TRBJ2-5, with D perhaps TRBD1 (5 bases). The V end was cut by 1 base, the J end by 7 bases, with 13 bases between. The CDR3 extends over 14 amino acids. CDR1 SNHLY and CDR2 FYNNEI come from the germline V gene. The chain's CDR3 is CASSEGVGLGTQYF. In DNA form, the CDR3 reads TGTGCCAGCAGTGAAGGGGTGGGGCTCGGGACCCAGTACTTC.

The rearrangement uses TRBV7-2 and TRBJ1-5; 7 positions agree with TRBD1. V lost 3 bases and J lost 2; bases outside the gene matches: 4. Germline values: CDR1 SGHTA, CDR2 FQGNSA. The CDR3 sequence is 15 residues long. CDR3 amino acids: CASSFTQGGNQPQHF. In DNA, the CDR3 is TGTGCCAGCAGCTTTACTCAGGGGGGCAATCAGCCCCAGCATTTT. The variable domain in full, with the rest retrieved from reference TRBV7-2 and TRBJ1-5, is GAGVSQSPSNKVTEKGKDVELRCDPISGHTALYWYRQSLGQGLEFLIYFQGNSAPDKSGLPSDRFSAERTGGSVSTLTIQRTQQEDSAVYLCASSFTQGGNQPQHFGDGTRLSIL.

The chain has TRBV2 and TRBJ2-1, with a possible D match to TRBD1 (5 bases). V was clipped by 1 base and J by 3 bases, with 16 bases between them. The V gene's germline CDR1 is SNHLY and CDR2 FYNNEI. This CDR3 comprises 17 residues. Here the CDR3 DNA reads TGTGCCAGCAGTGAAGGCCAGGGATCCCCTGTCTACAATGAGCAGTTCTTC. Translated, it gives CASSEGQGSPVYNEQFF.

In DNA form, the CDR3 reads TGTGCCAGCAGCACCGGACAGAGGATGAACACTGAAGCTTTCTTT. This translates into CASSTGQRMNTEAFF. The chain has TRBV11-1 and TRBJ1-1; TRBD1 is a possible D gene (6 bases). Germline CDR1 and CDR2: SGHAT and FQDESV (reference sequence). V was trimmed by 5 bases and J by 0 bases, leaving 13 bases between them. This CDR3 has 15 amino acids.

The V gene is TRBV5-1, the J gene TRBJ2-5, with 10 bases identical to TRBD1. Germline trimming cut 0 bases from V and 1 base from J; bases unmatched to any gene: 3. This CDR3 has 16 residues. From germline, CDR1 is SGHRS and CDR2 YFSETQ. The chain's CDR3 is CASSLGGQGSQETQYF. CDR3 nucleotide sequence: TGCGCCAGCAGCTTGGGGGGACAGGGGAGCCAAGAGACCCAGTACTTC. Drawing the rest from reference TRBV5-1 and TRBJ2-5, the complete variable domain is KAGVTQTPRYLIKTRGQQVTLSCSPISGHRSVSWYQQTPGQGLQFLFEYFSETQRNKGNFPGRFSGRQFSNSRSEMNVSTLELGDSALYLCASSLGGQGSQETQYFGPGTRLLVL.

The count of this clone is one. The rearrangement joins TRBV27 to TRBJ1-1, with 7 bases lining up with TRBD1. V lost 6 bases to trimming and J lost 4 bases; unmatched junction nucleotides: 11. The CDR3 is 15 amino acids. Germline CDR1 MNHEY, CDR2 SMNVEV (reference sequence). The chain's CDR3 is CASRPPTGIGTEAFF. In nucleotides, the CDR3 is TGTGCCAGCAGGCCACCGACAGGGATTGGCACTGAAGCTTTCTTT.